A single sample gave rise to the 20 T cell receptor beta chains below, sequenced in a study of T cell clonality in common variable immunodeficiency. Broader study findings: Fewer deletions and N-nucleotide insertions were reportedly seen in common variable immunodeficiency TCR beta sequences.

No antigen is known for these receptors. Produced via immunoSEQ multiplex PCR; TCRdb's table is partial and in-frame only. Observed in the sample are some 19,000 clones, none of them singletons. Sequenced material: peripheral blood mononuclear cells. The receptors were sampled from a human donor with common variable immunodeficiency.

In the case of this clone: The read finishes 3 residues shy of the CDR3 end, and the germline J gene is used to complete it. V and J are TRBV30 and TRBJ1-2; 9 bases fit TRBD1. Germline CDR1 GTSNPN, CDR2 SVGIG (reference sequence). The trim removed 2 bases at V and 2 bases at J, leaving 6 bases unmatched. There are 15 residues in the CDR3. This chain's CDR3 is CAWSPPQGANYGYTF. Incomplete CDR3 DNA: TGTGCCTGGAGTCCCCCACAGGGGGCAAACTATGGC.

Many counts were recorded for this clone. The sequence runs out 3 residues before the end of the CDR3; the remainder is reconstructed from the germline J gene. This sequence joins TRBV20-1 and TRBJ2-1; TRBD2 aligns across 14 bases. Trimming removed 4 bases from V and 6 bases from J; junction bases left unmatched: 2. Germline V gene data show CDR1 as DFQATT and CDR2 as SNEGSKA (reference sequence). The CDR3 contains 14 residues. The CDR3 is CSAKGLAGVNEQFF. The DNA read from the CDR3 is TGCAGTGCTAAGGGACTAGCGGGAGTCAATGAG.

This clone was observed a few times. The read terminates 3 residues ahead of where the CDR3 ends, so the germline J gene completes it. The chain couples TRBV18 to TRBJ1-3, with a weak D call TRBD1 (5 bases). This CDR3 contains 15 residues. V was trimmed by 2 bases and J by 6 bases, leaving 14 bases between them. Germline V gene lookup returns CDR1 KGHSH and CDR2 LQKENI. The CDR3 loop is CASSPKGWQTNTIYF. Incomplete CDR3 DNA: TGTGCCAGCTCACCAAAGGGGTGGCAGACAAACACC.

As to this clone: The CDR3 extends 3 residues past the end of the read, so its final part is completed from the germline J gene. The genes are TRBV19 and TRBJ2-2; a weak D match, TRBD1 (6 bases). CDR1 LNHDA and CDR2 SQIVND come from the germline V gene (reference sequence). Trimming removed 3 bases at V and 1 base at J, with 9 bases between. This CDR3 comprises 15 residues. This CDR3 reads CASSIRGQNTGELFF. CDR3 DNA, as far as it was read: TGTGCCAGTAGTATCAGGGGACAGAACACCGGGGAG.

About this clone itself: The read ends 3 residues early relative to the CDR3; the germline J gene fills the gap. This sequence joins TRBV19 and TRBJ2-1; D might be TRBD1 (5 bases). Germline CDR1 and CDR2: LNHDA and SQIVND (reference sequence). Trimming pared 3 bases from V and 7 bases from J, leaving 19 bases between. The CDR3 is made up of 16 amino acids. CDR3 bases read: TGTGCCAGTAGTATGGTTTTGGGGCAGGGTTTAAATGAG. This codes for CASSMVLGQGLNE. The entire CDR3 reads CASSMVLGQGLNEQFF.

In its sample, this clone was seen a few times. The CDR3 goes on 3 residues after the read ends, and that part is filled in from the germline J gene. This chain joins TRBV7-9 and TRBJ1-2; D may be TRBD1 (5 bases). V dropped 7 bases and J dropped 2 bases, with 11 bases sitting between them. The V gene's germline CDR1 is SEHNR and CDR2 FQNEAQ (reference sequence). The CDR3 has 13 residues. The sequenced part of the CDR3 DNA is TGTGCCAGCACCTACGGGGGGAACTATGGC. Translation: CASTYGGNYG. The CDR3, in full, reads CASTYGGNYGYTF.

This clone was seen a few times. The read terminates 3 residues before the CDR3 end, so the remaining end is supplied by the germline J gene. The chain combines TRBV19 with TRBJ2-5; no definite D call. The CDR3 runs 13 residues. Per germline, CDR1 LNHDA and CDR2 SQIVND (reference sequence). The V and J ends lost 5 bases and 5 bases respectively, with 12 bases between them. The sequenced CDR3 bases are TGTGCCAGTAGTCACCAGGCCTGGGAGACC. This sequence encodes CASSHQAWET. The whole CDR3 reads CASSHQAWETQYF.

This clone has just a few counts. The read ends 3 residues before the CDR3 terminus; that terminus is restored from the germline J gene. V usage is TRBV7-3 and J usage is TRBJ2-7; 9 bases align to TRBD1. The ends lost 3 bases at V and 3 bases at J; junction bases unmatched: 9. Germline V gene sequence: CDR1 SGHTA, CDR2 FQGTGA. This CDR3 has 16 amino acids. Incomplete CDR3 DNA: TGTGCCAGCAGCTTTCCGGGACAGGGTTGTTTCTACGAG. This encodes CASSFPGQGCFYE. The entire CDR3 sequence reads CASSFPGQGCFYEQYF.

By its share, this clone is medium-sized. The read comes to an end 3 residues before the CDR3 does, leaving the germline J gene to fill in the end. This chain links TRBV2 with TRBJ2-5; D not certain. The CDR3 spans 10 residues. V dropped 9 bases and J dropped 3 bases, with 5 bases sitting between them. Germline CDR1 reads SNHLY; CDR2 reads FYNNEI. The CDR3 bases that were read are TGTGCCAGTTCAAAAGAGACC. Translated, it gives CASSKET. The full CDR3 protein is CASSKETQYF.

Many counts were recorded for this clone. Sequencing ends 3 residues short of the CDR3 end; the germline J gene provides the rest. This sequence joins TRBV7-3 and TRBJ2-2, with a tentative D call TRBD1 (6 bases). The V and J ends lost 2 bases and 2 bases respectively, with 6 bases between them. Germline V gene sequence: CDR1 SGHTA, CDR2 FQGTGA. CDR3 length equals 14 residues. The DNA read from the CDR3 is TGTGCCAGCAGCTTAGGGACAAACACCGGGGAG. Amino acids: CASSLGTNTGE. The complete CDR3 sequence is CASSLGTNTGELFF.

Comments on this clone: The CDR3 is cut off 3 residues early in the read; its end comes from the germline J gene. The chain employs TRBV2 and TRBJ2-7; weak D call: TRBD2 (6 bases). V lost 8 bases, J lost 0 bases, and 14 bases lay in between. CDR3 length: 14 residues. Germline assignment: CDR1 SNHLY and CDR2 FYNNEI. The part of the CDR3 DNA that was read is TGTGCCAGCTCGGAGGGCAGAACCTCCTACGAG. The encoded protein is CASSEGRTSYE. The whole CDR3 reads CASSEGRTSYEQYF.

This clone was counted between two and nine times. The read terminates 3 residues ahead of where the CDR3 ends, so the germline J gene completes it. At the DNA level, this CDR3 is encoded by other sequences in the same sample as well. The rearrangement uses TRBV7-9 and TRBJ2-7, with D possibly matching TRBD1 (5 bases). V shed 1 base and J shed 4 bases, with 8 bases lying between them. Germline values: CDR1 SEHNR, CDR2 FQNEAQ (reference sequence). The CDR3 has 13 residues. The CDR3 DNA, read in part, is TGTGCCAGCAGCTTAGGACAGCCTTACGAG. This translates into CASSLGQPYE. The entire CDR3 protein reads CASSLGQPYEQYF.

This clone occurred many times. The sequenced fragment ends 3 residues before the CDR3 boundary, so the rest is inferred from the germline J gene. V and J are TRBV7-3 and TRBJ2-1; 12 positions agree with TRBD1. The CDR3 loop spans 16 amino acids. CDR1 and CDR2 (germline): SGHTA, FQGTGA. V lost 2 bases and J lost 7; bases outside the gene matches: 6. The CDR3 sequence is CASSLLGQGANNEQFF. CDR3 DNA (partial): TGTGCCAGCAGCTTATTGGGACAGGGGGCTAATAATGAG.

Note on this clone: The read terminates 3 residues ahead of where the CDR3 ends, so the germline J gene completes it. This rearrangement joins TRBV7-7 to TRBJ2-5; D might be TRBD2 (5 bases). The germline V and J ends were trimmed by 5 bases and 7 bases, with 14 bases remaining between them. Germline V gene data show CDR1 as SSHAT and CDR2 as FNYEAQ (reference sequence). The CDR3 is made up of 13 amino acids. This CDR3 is CASSPDGDWTQYF. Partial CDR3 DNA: TGTGCCAGCAGCCCGGACGGGGATTGGACC. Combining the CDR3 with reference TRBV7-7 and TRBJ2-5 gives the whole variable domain GAGVSQSPRYKVTKRGQDVTLRCDPISSHATLYWYQQALGQGPEFLTYFNYEAQPDKSGLPSDRFSAERPEGSISTLTIQRTEQRDSAMYRCASSPDGDWTQYFGPGTRLLVL.

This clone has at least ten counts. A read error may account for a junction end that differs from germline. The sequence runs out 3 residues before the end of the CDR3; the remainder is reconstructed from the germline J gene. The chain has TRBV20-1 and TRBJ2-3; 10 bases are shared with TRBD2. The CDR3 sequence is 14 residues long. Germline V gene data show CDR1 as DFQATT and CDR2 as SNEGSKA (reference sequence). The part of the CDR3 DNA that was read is TGCAGGGCTACCCTAGCGGGAGTGTCAGATACG. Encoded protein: CRATLAGVSDT. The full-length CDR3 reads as CRATLAGVSDTQYF.

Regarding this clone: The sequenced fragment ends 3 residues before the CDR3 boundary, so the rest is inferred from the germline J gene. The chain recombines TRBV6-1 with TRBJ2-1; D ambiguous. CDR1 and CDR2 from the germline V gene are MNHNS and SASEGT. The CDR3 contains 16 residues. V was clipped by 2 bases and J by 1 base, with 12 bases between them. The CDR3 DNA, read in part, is TGTGCCAGCAGTGAATTCGGGTCTCTTTCCTACAATGAG. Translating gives CASSEFGSLSYNE. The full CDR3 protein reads CASSEFGSLSYNEQFF.

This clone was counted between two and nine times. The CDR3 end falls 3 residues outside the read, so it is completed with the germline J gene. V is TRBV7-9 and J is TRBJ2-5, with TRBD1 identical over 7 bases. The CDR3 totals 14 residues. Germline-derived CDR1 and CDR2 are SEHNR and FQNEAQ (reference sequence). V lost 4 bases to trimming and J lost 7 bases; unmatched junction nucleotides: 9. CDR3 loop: CASSSTGLHGTQYF. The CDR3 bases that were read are TGTGCCAGCAGCTCGACAGGGCTCCACGGGACC.

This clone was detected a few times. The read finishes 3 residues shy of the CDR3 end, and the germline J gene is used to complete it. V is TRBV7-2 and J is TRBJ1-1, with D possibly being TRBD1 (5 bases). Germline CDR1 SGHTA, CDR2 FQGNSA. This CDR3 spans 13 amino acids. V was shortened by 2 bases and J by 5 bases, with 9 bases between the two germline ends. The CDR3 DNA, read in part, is TGTGCCAGCAGCTTATCAGGGTTTACTGAA. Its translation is CASSLSGFTE. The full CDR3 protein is CASSLSGFTEAFF.

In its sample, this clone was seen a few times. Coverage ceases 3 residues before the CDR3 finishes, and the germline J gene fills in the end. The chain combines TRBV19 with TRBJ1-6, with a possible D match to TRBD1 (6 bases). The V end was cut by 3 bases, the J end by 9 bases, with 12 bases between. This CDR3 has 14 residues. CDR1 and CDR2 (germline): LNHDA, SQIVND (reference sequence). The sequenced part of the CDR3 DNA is TGTGCCAGTAGTATTACAGGGTTGAGTTCACCC. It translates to CASSITGLSSP. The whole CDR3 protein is CASSITGLSSPLHF.

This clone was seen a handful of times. The covered CDR3 bases are TGTGCCAGCTCACCGGTTTGGCAGGGGTATACTGAA. It codes for CASSPVWQGYTE. The full CDR3 protein reads CASSPVWQGYTEAFF. This rearrangement joins TRBV18 to TRBJ1-1; D perhaps matches TRBD1 (6 bases). With the read ending 3 residues before the CDR3 end, the germline J gene is used to fill in that end. V was clipped by 3 bases and J by 5 bases, with 16 bases between them. Germline-derived CDR1 and CDR2 are KGHSH and LQKENI. The CDR3 extends over 15 amino acids. Together with reference TRBV18 and TRBJ1-1, the CDR3 gives the full variable domain: NAGVMQNPRHLVRRRGQEARLRCSPMKGHSHVYWYRQLPEEGLKFMVYLQKENIIDESGMPKERFSAEFPKEGPSILRIQQVVRGDSAAYFCASSPVWQGYTEAFFGQGTRLTVV.